This T cell receptor beta chain originates from a study of T cells in Graves' hyperthyroidism and ophthalmopathy. This clonotype was observed many times. Its antigen remains unknown. TCR beta CDR3 sequences were amplified from RNA transcripts. The TCR CDR3 first-round RT-PCR relied on the HTBI primer set. Via MiXCR, TCRdb re-called the multiplex PCR reads, giving one row per CDR3 protein. The sample includes more than 40,000 distinct CDR3 sequences, around 45% of them seen just once. Study observations and caveats: In the blood, most expanded thyroid clonotypes above 0.001 appeared as well.

V shed 2 bases and J shed 4 bases, with 12 bases lying between them. The germline V gene encodes CDR1 SQVTM and CDR2 ANQGSEA. The CDR3 consists of 13 residues. Exclusion of a patient resulted from uncontrolled infection, other autoimmune disease, pregnancy or lactation. The specimen sequenced was peripheral blood or thyroid tissue (not recorded which). The chain couples TRBV29-1 to TRBJ2-7; D could derive from TRBD1 or TRBD2 (5 bases each). This clonotype originated in a woman in her forties or fifties with Graves' hyperthyroidism. The CDR3 protein is CSVETGTRYEQYF. Written as DNA, the CDR3 is TGCAGCGTTGAAACGGGGACGAGATACGAGCAGTACTTC.